Below, 29 T cell receptor beta chains from the same sample are listed, as sequenced in a study of CD8+CD57+ T cells in acquired aplastic anemia. Before being chosen for sequencing, patients had shown CD8+CD57+ cell expansion by flow cytometry. Researchers used genomic DNA as the template to profile TCR beta VDJ and CDR3. TCRdb analysed the reads with MiXCR anew, one entry per CDR3 protein. The data hold approximately 470,000 distinct CDR3 sequences, with about a third observed a single time. The sample comprised sorted CD4+, CD8+, or CD8+CD57+ T cells (not recorded which) from PBMCs. These receptors originate from a human donor with aplastic anemia.

The V gene is TRBV30, the J gene TRBJ1-6, with 10 bases lining up with TRBD1. Germline V gene lookup returns CDR1 GTSNPN and CDR2 SVGIG (reference sequence). V was pared by 1 base and J by 9 bases, with 3 bases of the junction left unmatched. This CDR3 has 14 amino acids. The CDR3 is CAWSGGQGVSPLHF. The CDR3 DNA is TGTGCCTGGAGTGGCGGACAGGGGGTTTCACCCCTCCACTTT.

In its sample, this clonotype was seen many times. This chain links TRBV7-9 with TRBJ2-5; D might be TRBD1 (5 bases). The length of the CDR3 is 15 residues. V was shortened by 1 base and J by 1 base, with 10 bases between the two germline ends. Germline V gene lookup returns CDR1 SEHNR and CDR2 FQNEAQ (reference sequence). Here the CDR3 DNA reads TGTGCCAGCAGCTTAGGGGCAGGGATCCAAGAGACCCAGTACTTC. It translates to CASSLGAGIQETQYF.

V usage is TRBV6-4 and J usage is TRBJ1-3, with TRBD1 as a possible D gene (5 bases). Deletions cut 6 bases from V and 1 base from J, with 13 bases between. CDR1 MRHNA and CDR2 SNTAGT come from the germline V gene. This CDR3 region has 15 residues. The CDR3 bases are TGTGCCAGCAGCTCACTAGACAGATCTGGAAACACCATATATTTT. Protein product: CASSSLDRSGNTIYF.

This clonotype appeared a single time. The junction does not match germline at one end; this may be a read error. V and J are TRBV9 and TRBJ2-6, with D uncertain. CDR1 is SGDLS, CDR2 YYNGEE, per germline. The CDR3 consists of 17 residues. The CDR3 coding sequence is TGTGCCAGCAGCGAGGGCGCATTCGGACCTGGGACCAACGTCCTGACTTTC. It yields the protein CASSEGAFGPGTNVLTF.

To note about this clonotype: A read error may explain this, as a much larger clone is one base away. The chain couples TRBV2 to TRBJ1-1, with 10 bases that match TRBD1. This CDR3 is 16 amino acids long. Germline V lookup: CDR1 SNHLY, CDR2 FYNNEI. The CDR3 DNA reads TGTGCCTGCAGGAGAATCCCGGGACAGGGGTGGGGTGAAGCTTTCTTT. Encoded protein: CACRRIPGQGWGEAFF. The full variable domain, its missing parts supplied by reference TRBV2 and TRBJ1-1, is EPEVTQTPSHQVTQMGQEVILRCVPISNHLYFYWYRQILGQKVEFLVSFYNNEISEKSEIFDDQFSVERPDGSNFTLKIRSTKLEDSAMYFCACRRIPGQGWGEAFFGQGTRLTVV.

This clonotype was detected only a few times. This rearrangement joins TRBV5-4 to TRBJ1-2, with 8 positions matching TRBD1. The CDR3 is 13 amino acids. V lost 3 bases to trimming and J lost 8 bases; unmatched junction nucleotides: 6. Germline V gene data show CDR1 as SGHNT and CDR2 as YYREEE (reference sequence). For the CDR3, the DNA is TGTGCCAGCAGCTCGATACAGGGGGACGGCTACACCTTC. The encoded protein is CASSSIQGDGYTF. Full variable domain (missing parts from reference TRBV5-4 and TRBJ1-2): ETGVTQSPTHLIKTRGQQVTLRCSSQSGHNTVSWYQQALGQGPQFIFQYYREEENGRGNFPPRFSGLQFPNYSSELNVNALELDDSALYLCASSSIQGDGYTFGSGTRLTVV.

This chain uses TRBV12-3 or TRBV12-4 with TRBJ1-1, with D maybe TRBD1 (6 bases). CDR3 length: 19 amino acids. V shed 6 bases and J shed 1 base, with 27 bases lying between them. Here the CDR3 reads CASRRPGAEEQLKNTEAFF. DNA for the CDR3: TGTGCCAGCAGGAGGCCAGGGGCGGAAGAACAACTCAAGAACACTGAAGCTTTCTTT.

This clonotype showed up just a few times. This sequence joins TRBV4-3 and TRBJ1-2; the D gene is possibly TRBD1 (5 bases). Trimming stripped 0 bases from V and 4 bases from J, with 9 bases between. The germline V gene encodes CDR1 LGHNA and CDR2 YSLEER. CDR3 length: 14 amino acids. The CDR3 nucleotides read TGCGCCAGCAGCCAAGATTGGGGGGGCTATGGCTACACCTTC. Translating it yields CASSQDWGGYGYTF.

This clonotype was seen a handful of times. The rearrangement links TRBV27 to TRBJ1-6; D is possibly TRBD1 (5 bases). Germline V gives CDR1 MNHEY, CDR2 SMNVEV (reference sequence). The CDR3 contains 14 residues. The V gene lost 3 bases and the J gene lost 7 bases, with 10 bases spanning the gap. The DNA of the CDR3 is TGTGCCAGCAGTTTCGGACACCCAAATTCACCCCTCCACTTT. Translating it yields CASSFGHPNSPLHF.

This chain uses TRBV25-1 with TRBJ1-1; tentatively, D is TRBD1 (5 bases). This CDR3 comprises 15 residues. V shed 5 bases and J shed 5 bases, with 18 bases lying between them. Germline V CDR1 and CDR2: MGHDK, SYGVNS. The CDR3 loop reads CASSYYGGGKTEAFF. The DNA of the CDR3 is TGTGCCAGCAGTTACTACGGGGGTGGAAAAACTGAAGCTTTCTTT.

This clonotype was seen a single time. Given a much more abundant clone one base away, this may be a read error. This chain links TRBV24-1 with TRBJ2-6, with D perhaps TRBD2 (7 bases). The length of the CDR3 is 17 residues. Trimming removed 3 bases at V and 0 bases at J, with 11 bases between. CDR1 and CDR2 (germline): KGHDR, SFDVKD. The CDR3 bases are TGTGCCACCAGTGATGGGGGAGGGGGCTCTGGGGCCAACGTCCTGACTTTC. Translating it yields CATSDGGGGSGANVLTF.

The V call is TRBV15, the J call TRBJ2-7, with D perhaps matching TRBD1 (6 bases). The CDR3 contains 15 residues. V lost 0 bases to trimming and J lost 3 bases, with 12 bases between them. CDR1 is LNHNV, CDR2 YYDKDF, per germline (reference sequence). The CDR3 DNA is TGTGCCACCAGCAGAGATCCGCTACAGGGCTACGAGCAGTACTTC. Protein sequence: CATSRDPLQGYEQYF.

The V call is TRBV7-8, the J call TRBJ2-5; no clear D. Germline V gene data show CDR1 as SGHVS and CDR2 as FQNEAQ. The length of the CDR3 is 14 residues. Trimming removed 0 bases from V and 5 bases from J, with 10 bases in between. The CDR3 is CASSLALFWETQYF. The DNA of the CDR3 is TGTGCCAGCAGCTTAGCTCTTTTTTGGGAGACCCAGTACTTC.

In this sample, this clonotype turned up a few times. The chain links TRBV9 to TRBJ2-5; tentatively, D is TRBD1 or TRBD2 (5 bases each). The CDR3 extends over 15 amino acids. Trimming removed 1 base at V and 1 base at J, with 11 bases between. The germline V gene has CDR1 SGDLS and CDR2 YYNGEE. CDR3 loop: CASSVMGTSQETQYF. CDR3 nucleotide sequence: TGTGCCAGCAGCGTAATGGGGACCTCCCAAGAGACCCAGTACTTC. Filled out from reference TRBV9 and TRBJ2-5, the complete variable domain reads DSGVTQTPKHLITATGQRVTLRCSPRSGDLSVYWYQQSLDQGLQFLIQYYNGEERAKGNILERFSAQQFPDLHSELNLSSLELGDSALYFCASSVMGTSQETQYFGPGTRLLVL.

The V and J genes are TRBV29-1 and TRBJ1-1; 11 nucleotides agree with TRBD1. From germline, CDR1 is SQVTM and CDR2 ANQGSEA. V shed 6 bases and J 4 bases; nucleotides not matched to a gene: 10. This CDR3 has 15 residues. In DNA form, the CDR3 reads TGCAGCGTGGCCGGGACAGGGGGGCTGCCCACTGAAGCTTTCTTT. Translating gives CSVAGTGGLPTEAFF.

This clonotype was seen ten or more times. V usage is TRBV2 and J usage is TRBJ1-5; no definite D call. The CDR3 has 13 amino acids. Germline CDR1 and CDR2: SNHLY and FYNNEI. V lost 8 bases and J lost 3, with 11 bases in between. Written as DNA, the CDR3 is TGTGCCAGCGGCGGCAGAGTCAATCAGCCCCAGCATTTT. Its protein is CASGGRVNQPQHF.

The gene calls are TRBV20-1 and TRBJ2-3; D is ambiguous. The CDR3 length is 14 residues. Germline values: CDR1 DFQATT, CDR2 SNEGSKA (reference sequence). V was cut by 3 bases and J by 1 base, with 11 bases left in between. Here the CDR3 DNA reads TGCAGTGCTAGTCTGAACAGCCGCACAGATACGCAGTATTTT. Its protein product is CSASLNSRTDTQYF.

This clonotype was observed a handful of times. A single base separates this from a much larger clone, so it may be a read error. The rearrangement uses TRBV10-3 and TRBJ2-3, with TRBD2 matching 7 bases. CDR3 size: 16 residues. The junction had 10 bases not matched to a gene; V was cut back by 4 bases and J by 3 bases. The germline V gene encodes CDR1 ENHRY and CDR2 SYGVKD. CDR3 amino acids: CAISVLGASGTDTQYF. The CDR3 nucleotides are TGTGCCATCAGTGTCCTCGGGGCTAGCGGAACAGATACGCAGTATTTT.

The chain joins TRBV5-5 to TRBJ1-5; the match to TRBD1 covers 8 bases. V trimming: 4 bases; J trimming: 0 bases; junction bases outside the gene matches: 3. Germline V gene data show CDR1 as SGHKS and CDR2 as YYEKEE (reference sequence). CDR3 length: 15 residues. CDR3 sequence: CASSMTGVSNQPQHF. Here the CDR3 DNA reads TGTGCCAGCAGCATGACAGGGGTTAGCAATCAGCCCCAGCATTTT.

This clonotype was counted ten times or more. The J gene is TRBJ1-2, the V gene TRBV4-3; D ambiguous. This CDR3 region has 14 residues. Trimming removed 2 bases from V and 4 bases from J, with 11 bases in between. The germline CDR1 and CDR2 sequences are LGHNA and YSLEER. This CDR3 reads CASSQTQALYGYTF. CDR3 DNA sequence: TGCGCCAGCAGCCAAACCCAGGCCCTCTATGGCTACACCTTC.

This clonotype was recorded many times. The chain links TRBV24-1 to TRBJ2-7, with 7 bases that match TRBD1. After removal of 2 bases from V and 6 bases from J, the junction contained 3 bases not matched to a gene. The CDR3 runs 13 residues. Germline V gene data show CDR1 as KGHDR and CDR2 as SFDVKD. This chain's CDR3 is CATSDYRGSEQYF. In DNA, the CDR3 is TGTGCCACCAGTGATTACAGGGGTAGCGAGCAGTACTTC.

The CDR3: CASSLALGGNTQYF. The DNA of the CDR3 is TGTGCCAGCAGCTTAGCGTTAGGGGGAAATACGCAGTATTTT. The J gene is TRBJ2-3, the V gene TRBV7-6, with D possibly being TRBD1 (6 bases). CDR3 length: 14 amino acids. With 0 bases removed from V and 7 bases from J, the gap between germline ends came to 11 bases. Per germline, CDR1 SGHVS and CDR2 FNYEAQ.

This clonotype has ten or more counts. The junction and the germline gene differ at one end; a read error may be behind it. The chain recombines TRBV2 with TRBJ1-1; 9 bases align to TRBD1. The germline V gene has CDR1 SNHLY and CDR2 FYNNEI. This CDR3 has 12 amino acids. CDR3 nucleotide sequence: TGTGCCAGCAGTGGGGACAGGGAGCTCGGTAAGTTT. Residues: CASSGDRELGKF.

The CDR3, as DNA: TGCAGCGGGACCTCCTCCTACAATGAGCAGTTCTTC. Translation: CSGTSSYNEQFF. The chain links TRBV29-1 to TRBJ2-1; no clear D. The CDR3 extends over 12 amino acids. Trimming removed 7 bases from V and 0 bases from J, with 7 bases in between. In germline, CDR1 is SQVTM, CDR2 ANQGSEA.

This clonotype occurred once. This may arise from a read error, as a much more abundant clone is one base away. This sequence joins TRBV20-1 and TRBJ1-2; 12 nucleotides align to TRBD1. Looked up from germline, CDR1 is DFQATT and CDR2 is SNEGSKA (reference sequence). V gave up 5 bases and J gave up 9 bases; unmatched junction bases: 10. This CDR3 has 14 residues. The CDR3 nucleotides are TGCAGTGCTGTTCGGGGACAGGGGGCGGAAAGCTACACCTTC. Protein sequence: CSAVRGQGAESYTF.

The V gene is TRBV2, the J gene TRBJ2-1, with D possibly called TRBD1 or TRBD2 (6 bases each). The CDR3 spans 13 residues. From germline, CDR1 is SNHLY and CDR2 FYNNEI. Trimming stripped 9 bases from V and 4 bases from J, with 13 bases between. In DNA, the CDR3 is TGTGCCAGTCAAGGGGGGTCTTACAATGAGCAGTTCTTC. As protein: CASQGGSYNEQFF.

This clonotype occurred many times. The J gene is TRBJ1-6, the V gene TRBV2, with D unresolved. CDR3 length: 16 amino acids. CDR1 SNHLY and CDR2 FYNNEI come from the germline V gene. With 6 bases removed from V and 8 bases from J, the gap between germline ends came to 20 bases. The CDR3 loop is CASSEKGFLSYSPLHF. The DNA of the CDR3 is TGTGCCAGCAGCGAAAAAGGGTTTCTATCCTATTCACCCCTCCACTTT.

The rearrangement links TRBV2 to TRBJ1-5; D gene unclear. Trimming shortened V by 6 bases and J by 3 bases, and 9 bases separated the two germline ends. CDR1 is SNHLY, CDR2 FYNNEI, per germline. This CDR3 contains 13 residues. The CDR3 sequence: CASSPKNNQPQHF. The CDR3 nucleotides read TGTGCCAGCAGCCCTAAGAACAATCAGCCCCAGCATTTT.

The rearrangement joins TRBV3-1 to TRBJ1-1; TRBD1 might be the D (5 bases). From germline, CDR1 is LGHDT and CDR2 YNNKEL (reference sequence). Trimming shortened V by 2 bases and J by 8 bases, and 12 bases separated the two germline ends. CDR3 length: 13 amino acids. CDR3 sequence (DNA): TGTGCCAGCAGCCAACTGGCGGGACGGGAAGCTTTCTTT. Protein sequence: CASSQLAGREAFF.